This paragraph reports one T cell receptor beta chain. These data belong to a study of blood T cell repertoires in COVID-19. Study overall: Both acute and convalescent COVID-19 samples were obtained from the United States, Italy and Spain. The analysed material was cDNA or gDNA that came from T cells, B-cell-depleted T cells, or PBMCs.

Produced via immunoSEQ multiplex PCR; TCRdb's table is partial and in-frame only. Seen here are roughly 100,000 clones, roughly 79% observed once, and the top ten hold around 4.7%. CDR3 length: 13 amino acids. The germline CDR1 and CDR2 sequences are KGHSH and LQKENI. Trimming cost V 3 bases and J 6 bases; bases outside gene matches: 2. Patients of the Seattle cohort, enrolled during active infection, were followed longitudinally. Sequences were obtained from peripheral blood. The source is a man older than 75 with COVID-19, enrolled during active disease. J is TRBJ1-2 and V is TRBV18; the match to TRBD1 covers 9 bases. CDR3 protein: CASSPGQGNGYTF. CDR3 DNA sequence: TGTGCCAGCTCACCGGGACAGGGTAATGGCTACACCTTC.